Listed here are 8 T cell receptor beta chains from one sample, sequenced in a study of cytomegalovirus exposure and HLA in healthy donors. With 60 Vbeta and 13 Jbeta primers, the PCR was carried out. The assay was immunoSEQ multiplex PCR, and TCRdb's table has in-frame clones only and misses some. The sample consists of roughly 160,000 clones, around 85% of them appearing once. Material: PBMCs. The receptors were gathered from a woman in her 30s in good health and CMV-seronegative.

The rearrangement joins TRBV15 to TRBJ1-2; perhaps TRBD1 as D (6 bases). The germline V gene encodes CDR1 LNHNV and CDR2 YYDKDF (reference sequence). V lost 0 bases and J lost 5, with 13 bases in between. CDR3 length: 15 amino acids. Here the CDR3 reads CATSRDQGQGYGYTF. In DNA form, the CDR3 reads TGTGCCACCAGCAGAGATCAGGGGCAGGGGTATGGCTACACCTTC.

V gene TRBV7-2 combines with J gene TRBJ2-1; D might be TRBD2 (5 bases). Germline CDR1 reads SGHTA; CDR2 reads FQGNSA. V was pared by 1 base and J by 1 base, with 11 bases between. This CDR3 is built from 16 residues. The CDR3 protein is CASSLESAGSYNEQFF. In DNA, the CDR3 is TGTGCCAGCAGCTTAGAGTCGGCGGGTTCCTACAATGAGCAGTTCTTC.

This chain connects TRBV19 to TRBJ2-3; TRBD2 matches at 14 bases. Germline V CDR1 and CDR2: LNHDA, SQIVND (reference sequence). This CDR3 comprises 18 residues. V lost 1 base and J lost 0; bases outside the gene matches: 3. CDR3 loop: CASSIGGTSGGSTDTQYF. DNA for the CDR3: TGTGCCAGTAGTATAGGAGGGACTAGCGGGGGCAGCACAGATACGCAGTATTTT.

The chain carries TRBV28 and TRBJ2-7; the D gene is possibly TRBD1 (7 bases). V lost 3 bases and J 5 bases, leaving 14 bases between the germline ends. CDR3 length: 14 amino acids. Germline CDR1 reads MDHEN; CDR2 reads SYDVKM. DNA for the CDR3: TGTGCCAGCAGTTTCCTGACAGGGAGGAACGAGCAGTACTTC. It yields the protein CASSFLTGRNEQYF.

In its sample, this clone was seen a few times. The chain uses TRBV6-5 and TRBJ1-2, with D uncertain. The germline V gene has CDR1 MNHEY and CDR2 SVGAGI. With 5 bases removed from V and 8 bases from J, the gap between germline ends came to 12 bases. There are 12 residues in the CDR3. Here the CDR3 DNA reads TGTGCCAGCAGTCCGGGTTCGAGGGGCTACACCTTC. Residues: CASSPGSRGYTF.

The chain combines TRBV7-9 with TRBJ1-5; 8 nucleotides agree with TRBD1. The CDR3 contains 16 residues. The germline CDR1 and CDR2 sequences are SEHNR and FQNEAQ (reference sequence). The V gene end was trimmed by 5 bases and the J gene end by 1 base; junction bases not matched to a gene: 7. Written as DNA, the CDR3 is TGTGCCAGCAGCCCAGACAGGGGAAGGAGCAATCAGCCCCAGCATTTT. Amino acids: CASSPDRGRSNQPQHF.

The chain is built from TRBV18 and TRBJ2-5; D may be TRBD1 (6 bases). This CDR3 contains 13 residues. CDR1 and CDR2 (germline): KGHSH, LQKENI. The germline V and J ends were trimmed by 3 bases and 4 bases, with 9 bases remaining between them. CDR3 coding DNA: TGTGCCAGCTCACCGGAACAGGGAGAGACCCAGTACTTC. It specifies CASSPEQGETQYF.

A remark on this clone: The junction departs from germline at one end; a sequencing error may be responsible. Different DNA sequences within this sample yield the same CDR3. CDR3 coding DNA: TGTGCCAGCAGCTCGGCTTCCTACAGGGATTCCCCCCTCCACTTT. Its protein product is CASSSASYRDSPLHF. This chain joins TRBV5-6 and TRBJ1-6, with a tentative D call TRBD1 (6 bases). In germline, CDR1 is SGHDT, CDR2 YYEEEE. This CDR3 spans 15 amino acids.